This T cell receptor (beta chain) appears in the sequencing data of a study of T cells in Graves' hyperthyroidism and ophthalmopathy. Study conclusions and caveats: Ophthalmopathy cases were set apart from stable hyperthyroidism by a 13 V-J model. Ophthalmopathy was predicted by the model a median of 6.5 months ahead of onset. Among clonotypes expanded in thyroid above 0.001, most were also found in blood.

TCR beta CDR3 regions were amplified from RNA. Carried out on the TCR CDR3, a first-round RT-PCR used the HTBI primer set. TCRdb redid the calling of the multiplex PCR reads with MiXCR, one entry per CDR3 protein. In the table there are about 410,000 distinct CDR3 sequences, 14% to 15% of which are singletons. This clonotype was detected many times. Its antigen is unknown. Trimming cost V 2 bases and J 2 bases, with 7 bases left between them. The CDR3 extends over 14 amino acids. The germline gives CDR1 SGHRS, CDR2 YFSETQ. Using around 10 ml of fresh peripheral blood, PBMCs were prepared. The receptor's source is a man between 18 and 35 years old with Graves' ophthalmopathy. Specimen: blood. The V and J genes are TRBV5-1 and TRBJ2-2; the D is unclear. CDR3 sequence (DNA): TGCGCCAGCAGCTTAACAGCTAACACCGGGGAGCTGTTTTTT. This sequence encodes CASSLTANTGELFF. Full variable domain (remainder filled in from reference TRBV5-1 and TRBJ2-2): KAGVTQTPRYLIKTRGQQVTLSCSPISGHRSVSWYQQTPGQGLQFLFEYFSETQRNKGNFPGRFSGRQFSNSRSEMNVSTLELGDSALYLCASSLTANTGELFFGEGSRLTVL.